These 17 T cell receptor beta chains were sequenced from one sample in a study of shared clonotypes between healthy human individuals. Positively selected for CCR7, the CD45RO-negative cells used as naive CD8 cells excluded terminally differentiated effector memory CD45RA+ cells. Here immunoSEQ multiplex PCR was the method, and the copy in TCRdb shows in-frame clones only, minus some. The sample lists about 2 million clones; about 95% were seen once. The sequenced sample was naive CD8+ T cells sorted from blood. The receptors come from a man younger than 35 in good health.

This sequence joins TRBV29-1 and TRBJ2-1; 7 bases agree with TRBD2. The junction had 7 bases not matched to a gene; V was cut back by 1 base and J by 4 bases. Germline V lookup: CDR1 SQVTM, CDR2 ANQGSEA. This CDR3 region has 15 residues. The CDR3 nucleotides are TGCAGCGTTGAAGGGGAGGGACTCTATTACAATGAGCAGTTCTTC. Residues: CSVEGEGLYYNEQFF.

As for this clone: Other DNA sequences in this specimen translate into the identical CDR3. The chain carries TRBV4-1 and TRBJ2-7, with 9 positions matching TRBD1. This CDR3 spans 14 amino acids. The V gene end was trimmed by 5 bases and the J gene end by 1 base; junction bases not matched to a gene: 3. Per the germline V gene, CDR1 is MGHRA and CDR2 is YSYEKL. CDR3: CASSSGQGSYEQYF. The CDR3 DNA follows: TGCGCCAGCAGCTCAGGACAGGGGTCCTACGAGCAGTACTTC.

This chain connects TRBV27 to TRBJ1-2, with D uncertain. The V end was cut by 0 bases, the J end by 0 bases, with 5 bases between. The CDR3 sequence is 14 residues long. Germline V gives CDR1 MNHEY, CDR2 SMNVEV (reference sequence). The CDR3 DNA reads as TGTGCCAGCAGTTTATCAGCAGCTAACTATGGCTACACCTTC. It encodes CASSLSAANYGYTF.

The genes are TRBV5-6 and TRBJ2-2; TRBD2 matches 9 bases. V was clipped by 0 bases and J by 4 bases; unmatched bases: 4. The CDR3 loop spans 16 amino acids. CDR1 and CDR2 from the germline V gene are SGHDT and YYEEEE. The CDR3 sequence: CASSLELAGITGELFF. For the CDR3, the DNA is TGTGCCAGCAGCTTGGAGCTAGCGGGGATCACCGGGGAGCTGTTTTTT. The full variable domain, with the rest looked up from reference TRBV5-6 and TRBJ2-2, is DAGVTQSPTHLIKTRGQQVTLRCSPKSGHDTVSWYQQALGQGPQFIFQYYEEEERQRGNFPDRFSGHQFPNYSSELNVNALLLGDSALYLCASSLELAGITGELFFGEGSRLTVL.

The chain employs TRBV7-9 and TRBJ2-1; TRBD2 aligns across 10 bases. Trimming cost V 5 bases and J 0 bases; bases outside gene matches: 4. Germline V lookup: CDR1 SEHNR, CDR2 FQNEAQ (reference sequence). The CDR3 loop spans 16 amino acids. CDR3 sequence reads: CASSPGLADSYNEQFF. The CDR3 nucleotides are TGTGCCAGCAGCCCCGGACTAGCGGACTCCTACAATGAGCAGTTCTTC.

This rearrangement joins TRBV4-1 to TRBJ2-7; D ambiguous. Germline loops: CDR1 MGHRA, CDR2 YSYEKL. The V end lost 0 bases, the J end lost 5 bases, and 17 bases lay between the germline ends. This CDR3 has 16 residues. The CDR3 DNA is TGCGCCAGCAGCCAAGACCCGCCAACCCGATCCCACGAGCAGTACTTC. It codes for CASSQDPPTRSHEQYF.

The chain links TRBV27 to TRBJ1-4; possible D gene TRBD1, 5 bases. V gave up 3 bases and J gave up 6 bases, with 14 bases separating them. This CDR3 region has 15 residues. CDR1 and CDR2 (germline): MNHEY, SMNVEV (reference sequence). The CDR3: CASSLIPGPDEKLFF. CDR3 sequence (DNA): TGTGCCAGCAGTTTGATTCCGGGACCGGATGAAAAACTGTTTTTT.

This chain connects TRBV7-9 to TRBJ2-5; no firm D call. The germline CDR1 and CDR2 sequences are SEHNR and FQNEAQ (reference sequence). The V and J ends lost 5 bases and 5 bases respectively, with 6 bases between them. This CDR3 has 11 residues. In DNA, the CDR3 is TGTGCCAGCAGCAAAGAGGAGACCCAGTACTTC. It codes for CASSKEETQYF.

Comments on this clone: Other DNA sequences in the same sample also yield this CDR3. The chain uses TRBV27 and TRBJ2-7, with 11 bases fitting TRBD2. The CDR3 is 14 amino acids. Per germline, CDR1 MNHEY and CDR2 SMNVEV (reference sequence). The V gene end was trimmed by 2 bases and the J gene end by 5 bases; junction bases not matched to a gene: 2. CDR3 DNA sequence: TGTGCCAGCAGTTTAGGACTAGCGGGCCACGAGCAGTACTTC. Amino acid sequence: CASSLGLAGHEQYF.

V gene TRBV12-5 combines with J gene TRBJ2-2; 7 bases align to TRBD2. This CDR3 is 24 amino acids long. Germline V gives CDR1 LGHNT, CDR2 FRNRAP. Unmatched junction bases numbered 38, after V lost 3 bases and J lost 10 bases. CDR3 sequence: CASGFRTLPRGTWPRWREWEELFF. The DNA for the CDR3 is TGTGCTAGTGGTTTCAGAACCCTCCCTCGGGGGACTTGGCCCCGTTGGCGGGAGTGGGAGGAGCTGTTTTTT.

This rearrangement joins TRBV10-3 to TRBJ2-3, with TRBD2 matching over 11 bases. Germline CDR1 ENHRY, CDR2 SYGVKD. The CDR3 covers 13 residues. With 10 bases clipped from V and 3 bases from J, the junction kept 3 bases outside the gene matches. CDR3 sequence: CATLAGETDTQYF. DNA for the CDR3: TGTGCCACACTAGCGGGAGAAACAGATACGCAGTATTTT.

This clone has just one count. The CDR3 DNA reads TGTGCCAGCGCCTCGACTAGCGGCTACCAAGAGACCCAGTACTTC. This codes for CASASTSGYQETQYF. The chain combines TRBV7-9 with TRBJ2-5, with 9 nucleotides matching TRBD2. J lost 0 bases, V lost 8 bases, and 7 bases had no gene match. There are 15 residues in the CDR3. CDR1 is SEHNR and CDR2 is FQNEAQ in the germline V gene (reference sequence).

The chain carries TRBV6-5 and TRBJ2-7; 7 bases agree with TRBD1. With 6 bases clipped from V and 3 bases from J, the junction kept 8 bases outside the gene matches. Germline V CDR1 and CDR2: MNHEY, SVGAGI. This CDR3 comprises 14 residues. CDR3 nucleotides: TGTGCCAGCAGCCCGACAGGGAATAACTACGAGCAGTACTTC. Protein sequence: CASSPTGNNYEQYF.

This chain uses TRBV6-1 with TRBJ2-7; unclear D gene. The V gene lost 4 bases and the J gene lost 5 bases, with 15 bases spanning the gap. This CDR3 contains 14 residues. Germline V CDR1 and CDR2: MNHNS, SASEGT. DNA of the CDR3: TGTGCCAGCAGTGGTACTATACTCCTTGACGAGCAGTACTTC. Translated: CASSGTILLDEQYF.

The chain joins TRBV7-6 to TRBJ1-1; tentatively, D is TRBD1 (5 bases). In germline, CDR1 is SGHVS, CDR2 FNYEAQ. The CDR3 consists of 12 residues. V was trimmed by 0 bases and J by 11 bases, leaving 10 bases between them. Here the CDR3 reads CASSLAGDGAFF. The CDR3 DNA reads TGTGCCAGCAGCTTAGCAGGGGATGGGGCTTTCTTT.

This clone was counted once. The chain is built from TRBV7-9 and TRBJ2-2; D is unclear. The ends were cut back, 5 bases at V and 6 bases at J, with 13 bases in the middle. CDR3 length: 14 residues. Germline V lookup: CDR1 SEHNR, CDR2 FQNEAQ (reference sequence). CDR3 sequence reads: CASSPFGQAGELFF. CDR3 in DNA: TGTGCCAGCAGCCCCTTCGGCCAGGCCGGGGAGCTGTTTTTT.

The rearrangement uses TRBV29-1 and TRBJ2-6, with D possibly being TRBD2 (7 bases). This CDR3 is built from 18 residues. CDR1 is SQVTM and CDR2 is ANQGSEA in the germline V gene. V was trimmed by 1 base and J by 0 bases, leaving 16 bases between them. The CDR3 protein is CSVEGGGVPSSGANVLTF. The CDR3, as DNA: TGCAGCGTTGAAGGAGGGGGGGTCCCCAGCTCTGGGGCCAACGTCCTGACTTTC.